This TCR beta chain stems from a study of cytomegalovirus exposure and HLA in healthy donors. Points from the study as a whole: Immune exposure data for these donors was limited to CMV serostatus. Certain sequence variants were highly shared and formed a cluster, and this cluster was likely a sequencing artifact.

The length of the CDR3 is 15 residues. Deletions cut 0 bases from V and 9 bases from J, with 13 bases between. CDR1 and CDR2 from the germline V gene are SGHKS and YYEKEE (reference sequence). As for this clone: As yet, its antigen is unknown.

PCR used 60 Vbeta primers and 13 Jbeta primers. This table comes from immunoSEQ multiplex PCR, and its TCRdb copy is limited to in-frame clones, with some not included. The sample yields 150,000 to 200,000 clones, around three quarters seen once. The sequence came from a woman aged 30 to 39 in good health and CMV-seronegative. Material: PBMCs. The chain uses TRBV5-5 and TRBJ1-6, with D unresolved. CDR3 protein: CASSLEYATVSPLHF. In DNA, the CDR3 is TGTGCCAGCAGCTTGGAGTACGCGACTGTTTCACCCCTCCACTTT.